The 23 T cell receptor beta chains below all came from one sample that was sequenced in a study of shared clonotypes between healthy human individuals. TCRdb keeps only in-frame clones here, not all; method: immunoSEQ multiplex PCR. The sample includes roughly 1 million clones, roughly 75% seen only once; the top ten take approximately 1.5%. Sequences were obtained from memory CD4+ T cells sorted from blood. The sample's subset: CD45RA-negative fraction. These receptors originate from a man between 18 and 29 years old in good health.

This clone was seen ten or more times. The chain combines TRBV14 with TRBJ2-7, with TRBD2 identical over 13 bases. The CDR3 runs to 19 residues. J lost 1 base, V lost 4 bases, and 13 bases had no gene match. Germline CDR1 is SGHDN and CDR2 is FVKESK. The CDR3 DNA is TGTGCCAGCAGCCCGAGGACAGGGACTAGCGGGGCTAGGTCCTACGAGCAGTACTTC. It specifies CASSPRTGTSGARSYEQYF.

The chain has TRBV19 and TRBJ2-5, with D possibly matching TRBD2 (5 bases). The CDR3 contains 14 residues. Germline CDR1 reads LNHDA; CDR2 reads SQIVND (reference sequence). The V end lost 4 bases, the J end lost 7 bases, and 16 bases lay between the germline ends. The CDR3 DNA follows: TGTGCCAGTAGTACCACCGGGATGTCCGGGACCCAGTACTTC. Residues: CASSTTGMSGTQYF. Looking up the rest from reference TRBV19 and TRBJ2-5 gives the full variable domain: DGGITQSPKYLFRKEGQNVTLSCEQNLNHDAMYWYRQDPGQGLRLIYYSQIVNDFQKGDIAEGYSVSREKKESFPLTVTSAQKNPTAFYLCASSTTGMSGTQYFGPGTRLLVL.

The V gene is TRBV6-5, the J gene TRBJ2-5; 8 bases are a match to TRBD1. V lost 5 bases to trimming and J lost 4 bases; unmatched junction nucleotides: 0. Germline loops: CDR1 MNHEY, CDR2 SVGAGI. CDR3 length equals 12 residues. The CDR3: CASSQGAETQYF. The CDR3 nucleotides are TGTGCCAGCAGTCAGGGGGCAGAGACCCAGTACTTC.

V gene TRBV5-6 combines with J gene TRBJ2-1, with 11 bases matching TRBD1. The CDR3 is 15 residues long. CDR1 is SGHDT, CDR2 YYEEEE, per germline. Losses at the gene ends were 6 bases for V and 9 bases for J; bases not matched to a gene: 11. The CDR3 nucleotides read TGTGCCAGCACGCCATGGGACAGGGGGATTGGTGAGCAGTTCTTC. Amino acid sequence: CASTPWDRGIGEQFF.

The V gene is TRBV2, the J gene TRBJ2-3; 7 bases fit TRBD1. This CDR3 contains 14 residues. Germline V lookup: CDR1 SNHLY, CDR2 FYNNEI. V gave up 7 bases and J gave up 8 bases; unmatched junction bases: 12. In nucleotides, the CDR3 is TGTGCCAGCATAGGGGGCCTCCCGGTCGGTACGCAGTATTTT. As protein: CASIGGLPVGTQYF.

The CDR3 protein is CASSLVVPGEWPGELFF. Here the CDR3 DNA reads TGCGCCAGCAGCTTGGTGGTCCCAGGGGAGTGGCCCGGGGAGCTGTTTTTT. The gene calls are TRBV5-1 and TRBJ2-2; D perhaps matches TRBD1 (6 bases). Germline CDR1 SGHRS, CDR2 YFSETQ. The CDR3 runs 17 residues. Deletions cut 0 bases from V and 6 bases from J, with 18 bases between.

The CDR3 nucleotides are TGTGCCAGCAGTTACTCGACAGGGGGCGGCGGGGAGCTGTTTTTT. Its translation: CASSYSTGGGGELFF. The rearrangement links TRBV6-5 to TRBJ2-2; 10 nucleotides match TRBD1. Losses at the gene ends were 0 bases for V and 7 bases for J; bases not matched to a gene: 2. Germline CDR1 and CDR2: MNHEY and SVGAGI. The CDR3 length is 15 residues.

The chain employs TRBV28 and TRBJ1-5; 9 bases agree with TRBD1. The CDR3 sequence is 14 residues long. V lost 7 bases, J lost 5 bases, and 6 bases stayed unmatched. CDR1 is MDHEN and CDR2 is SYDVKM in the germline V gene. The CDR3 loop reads CASISGTGHQPQHF. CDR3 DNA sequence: TGTGCCAGCATTTCTGGGACAGGGCATCAGCCCCAGCATTTT.

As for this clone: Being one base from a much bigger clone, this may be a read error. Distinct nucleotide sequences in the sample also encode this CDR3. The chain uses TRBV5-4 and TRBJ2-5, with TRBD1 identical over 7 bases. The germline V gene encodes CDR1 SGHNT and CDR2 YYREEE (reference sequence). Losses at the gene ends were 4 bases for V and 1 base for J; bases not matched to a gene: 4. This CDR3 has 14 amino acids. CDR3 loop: CASSLGTAQETQYF. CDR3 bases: TGTGCCAGCAGCCTGGGGACAGCCCAAGAGACCCAGTACTTC.

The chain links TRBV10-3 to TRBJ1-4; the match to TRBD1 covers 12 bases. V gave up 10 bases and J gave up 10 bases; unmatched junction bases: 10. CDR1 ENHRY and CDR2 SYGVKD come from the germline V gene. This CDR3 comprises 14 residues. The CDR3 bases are TGTGCCACCCAAGCGGGACAGGGGGCGGTAAAACTGTTTTTT. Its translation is CATQAGQGAVKLFF.

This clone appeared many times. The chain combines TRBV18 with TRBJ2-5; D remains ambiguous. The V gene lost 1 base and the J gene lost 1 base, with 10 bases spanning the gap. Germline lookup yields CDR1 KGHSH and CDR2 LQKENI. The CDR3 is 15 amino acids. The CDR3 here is CASSPLNGIQETQYF. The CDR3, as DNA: TGTGCCAGCTCACCACTGAACGGCATCCAAGAGACCCAGTACTTC.

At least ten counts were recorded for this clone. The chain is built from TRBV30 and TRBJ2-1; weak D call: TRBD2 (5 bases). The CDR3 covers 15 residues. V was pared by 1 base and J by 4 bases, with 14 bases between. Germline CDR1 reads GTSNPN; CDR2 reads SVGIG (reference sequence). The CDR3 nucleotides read TGTGCCTGGAGTGGGGGATTGGGAGCGTACAATGAGCAGTTCTTC. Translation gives CAWSGGLGAYNEQFF. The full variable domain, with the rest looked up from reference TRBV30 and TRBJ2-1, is SQTIHQWPATLVQPVGSPLSLECTVEGTSNPNLYWYRQAAGRGLQLLFYSVGIGQISSEVPQNLSASRPQDRQFILSSKKLLLSDSGFYLCAWSGGLGAYNEQFFGPGTRLTVL.

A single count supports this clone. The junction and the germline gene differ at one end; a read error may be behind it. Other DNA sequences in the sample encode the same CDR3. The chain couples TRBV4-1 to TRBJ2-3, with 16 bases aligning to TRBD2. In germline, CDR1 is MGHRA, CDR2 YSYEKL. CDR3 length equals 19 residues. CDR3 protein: CASSQVGTSGRASTDTQYF. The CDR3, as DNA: TGCGCCAGCAGCCAAGTAGGGACTAGCGGGAGGGCGAGCACAGACACGCAGTATTTT.

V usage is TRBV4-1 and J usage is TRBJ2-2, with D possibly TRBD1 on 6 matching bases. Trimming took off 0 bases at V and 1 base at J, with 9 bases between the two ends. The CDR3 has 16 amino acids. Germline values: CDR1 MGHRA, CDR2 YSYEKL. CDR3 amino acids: CASSQEGTMNTGELFF. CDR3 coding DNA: TGCGCCAGCAGCCAAGAAGGGACAATGAACACCGGGGAGCTGTTTTTT.

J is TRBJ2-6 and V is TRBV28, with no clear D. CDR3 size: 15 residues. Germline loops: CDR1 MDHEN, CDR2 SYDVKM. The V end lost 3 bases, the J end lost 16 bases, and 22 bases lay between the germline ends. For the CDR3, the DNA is TGTGCCAGCAGTTTCATCCATCTTCAAGCAGAATCGCTGACTTTC. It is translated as CASSFIHLQAESLTF.

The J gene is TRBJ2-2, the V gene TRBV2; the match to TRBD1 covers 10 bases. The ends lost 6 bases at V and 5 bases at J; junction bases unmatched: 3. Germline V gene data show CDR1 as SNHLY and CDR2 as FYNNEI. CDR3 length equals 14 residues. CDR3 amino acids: CASSGDRGTGELFF. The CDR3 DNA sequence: TGTGCCAGCAGCGGGGACAGGGGAACCGGGGAGCTGTTTTTT. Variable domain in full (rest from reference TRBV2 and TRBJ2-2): EPEVTQTPSHQVTQMGQEVILRCVPISNHLYFYWYRQILGQKVEFLVSFYNNEISEKSEIFDDQFSVERPDGSNFTLKIRSTKLEDSAMYFCASSGDRGTGELFFGEGSRLTVL.

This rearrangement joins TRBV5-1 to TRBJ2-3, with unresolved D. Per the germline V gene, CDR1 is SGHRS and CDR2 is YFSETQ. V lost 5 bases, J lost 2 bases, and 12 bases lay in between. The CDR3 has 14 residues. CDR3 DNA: TGCGCCAGCAGAGGGATGGAATACACAGATACGCAGTATTTT. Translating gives CASRGMEYTDTQYF.

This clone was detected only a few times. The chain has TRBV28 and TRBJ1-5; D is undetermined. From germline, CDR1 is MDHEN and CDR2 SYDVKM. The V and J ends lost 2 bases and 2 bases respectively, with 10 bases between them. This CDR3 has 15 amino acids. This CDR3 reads CASSLGGDRNQPQHF. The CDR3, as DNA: TGTGCCAGCAGTTTAGGCGGGGATCGCAATCAGCCCCAGCATTTT.

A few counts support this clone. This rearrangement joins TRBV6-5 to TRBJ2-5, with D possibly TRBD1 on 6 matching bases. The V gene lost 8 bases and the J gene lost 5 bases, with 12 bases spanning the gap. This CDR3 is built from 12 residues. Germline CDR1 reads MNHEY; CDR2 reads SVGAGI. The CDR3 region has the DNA TGTGCCAGCTCACAGGGTTTGGAGACCCAGTACTTC. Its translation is CASSQGLETQYF.

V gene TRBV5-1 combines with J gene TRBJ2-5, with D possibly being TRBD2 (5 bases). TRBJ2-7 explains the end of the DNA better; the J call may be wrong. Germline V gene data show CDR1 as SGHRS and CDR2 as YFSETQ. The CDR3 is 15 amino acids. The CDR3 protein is CASSPGSRGRYEQYF. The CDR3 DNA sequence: TGCGCCAGCAGCCCGGGGTCCCGTGGGAGATACGAGCAGTACTTC.

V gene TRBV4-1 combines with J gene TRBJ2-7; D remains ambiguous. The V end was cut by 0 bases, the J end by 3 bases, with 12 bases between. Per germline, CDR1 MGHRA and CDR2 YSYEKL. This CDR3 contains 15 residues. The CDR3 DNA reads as TGCGCCAGCAGCCAAGATGGCCGGATTGGCTACGAGCAGTACTTC. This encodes CASSQDGRIGYEQYF.

CDR3 DNA sequence: TGCGCCAGCAGCCCTGGACAGGCCCGCTCTGGGGCCAACGTCCTGACTTTC. It specifies CASSPGQARSGANVLTF. This chain uses TRBV4-1 with TRBJ2-6; 7 bases agree with TRBD1. V was clipped by 4 bases and J by 0 bases; unmatched bases: 6. The CDR3 has 17 residues. Germline V gene data show CDR1 as MGHRA and CDR2 as YSYEKL.

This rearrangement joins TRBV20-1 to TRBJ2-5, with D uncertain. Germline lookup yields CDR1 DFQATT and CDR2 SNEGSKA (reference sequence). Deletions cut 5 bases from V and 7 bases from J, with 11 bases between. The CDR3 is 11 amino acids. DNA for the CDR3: TGCAGTGCTCTCCACTCTTCGACCCAGTACTTC. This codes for CSALHSSTQYF.